These 17 T cell receptor beta chains share one sample of origin, sequenced in a study of T-cell memory formation after mild COVID-19. TCRdb re-called the 5' RACE reads with MiXCR, one entry per CDR3 protein. This sample has roughly 450,000 distinct CDR3 sequences; around a sixth occur once, and the top ten carry 9% to 15%. Sequences were obtained from PBMCs or a T cell subset sorted from them (not recorded which). These receptors were collected from an adult woman who had mild COVID-19 (a few samples of this study predate the infection). Cell type and time point are not known.

The rearrangement links TRBV3-1 to TRBJ2-1, with 9 bases identical to TRBD2. CDR1 LGHDT and CDR2 YNNKEL come from the germline V gene (reference sequence). Unmatched junction bases numbered 3, after V lost 5 bases and J lost 7 bases. The CDR3 is 13 amino acids. In nucleotides, the CDR3 is TGTGCCAGCAGCGTAGCGGGGGTTAATGAGCAGTTCTTC. This encodes CASSVAGVNEQFF.

This clonotype was recorded a few times. V is TRBV5-4 and J is TRBJ2-1, with TRBD2 matching over 8 bases. The CDR3 sequence is 15 residues long. Germline V gene data show CDR1 as SGHNT and CDR2 as YYREEE (reference sequence). The trim removed 0 bases at V and 8 bases at J, leaving 7 bases unmatched. The CDR3 DNA reads TGTGCCAGCAGCTTGGCGGCGGGAGGACTCCATGAGCAGTTCTTC. As protein: CASSLAAGGLHEQFF.

This clonotype appeared a few times. This sequence joins TRBV5-6 and TRBJ2-5; D is undetermined. This CDR3 contains 15 residues. Trimming took off 3 bases at V and 5 bases at J, with 17 bases between the two ends. The germline V gene has CDR1 SGHDT and CDR2 YYEEEE. CDR3 DNA: TGTGCCAGCAGCTCGCGTCTCGGCATCCCGGAGACCCAGTACTTC. Translating gives CASSSRLGIPETQYF. Filled out from reference TRBV5-6 and TRBJ2-5, the complete variable domain reads DAGVTQSPTHLIKTRGQQVTLRCSPKSGHDTVSWYQQALGQGPQFIFQYYEEEERQRGNFPDRFSGHQFPNYSSELNVNALLLGDSALYLCASSSRLGIPETQYFGPGTRLLVL.

This chain joins TRBV7-2 and TRBJ1-3, with D tentatively TRBD1 (6 bases). Germline assignment: CDR1 SGHTA and CDR2 FQGNSA. The CDR3 is made up of 15 amino acids. V gave up 6 bases and J gave up 0 bases, with 12 bases separating them. In nucleotides, the CDR3 is TGTGCCAGCAGTCAGGGGCTTAGCTCTGGAAACACCATATATTTT. Its translation is CASSQGLSSGNTIYF.

V gene TRBV9 combines with J gene TRBJ2-7; 12 nucleotides match TRBD2. The germline V gene encodes CDR1 SGDLS and CDR2 YYNGEE. The CDR3 length is 15 residues. The junction had 3 bases not matched to a gene; V was cut back by 3 bases and J by 2 bases. CDR3 sequence: CASSAGLAGTYEQYF. The CDR3 DNA reads as TGTGCCAGCAGCGCCGGACTAGCGGGAACCTACGAGCAGTACTTC.

The V gene is TRBV7-2, the J gene TRBJ1-5; D may be TRBD1 (6 bases). Germline-derived CDR1 and CDR2 are SGHTA and FQGNSA. This CDR3 is 16 amino acids long. V was cut by 0 bases and J by 4 bases, with 13 bases left in between. The CDR3 DNA sequence: TGTGCCAGCAGCTTAGCGCGGGGGAGGGGGAATCAGCCCCAGCATTTT. It yields the protein CASSLARGRGNQPQHF.

This clonotype has more than one count but fewer than ten. The V and J genes are TRBV11-2 and TRBJ2-3, with TRBD2 as a possible D gene (7 bases). Trimming removed 7 bases from V and 7 bases from J, with 21 bases in between. There are 15 residues in the CDR3. CDR1 and CDR2 from the germline V gene are SGHAT and FQNNGV. CDR3 amino acids: CASTHSLGGANTQYF. The CDR3 region has the DNA TGTGCCAGCACCCACTCTTTAGGGGGGGCGAATACGCAGTATTTT.

This clonotype was counted a few times. The chain employs TRBV24-1 and TRBJ2-3, with 7 bases matching TRBD1. Germline values: CDR1 KGHDR, CDR2 SFDVKD. The CDR3 extends over 18 amino acids. V shed 1 base, J shed 3 bases, and the junction held 12 bases outside the gene matches. The DNA for the CDR3 is TGTGCCACCAGTGATTTCACCCCGGGACAGTGGGCGACAGATACGCAGTATTTT. This sequence encodes CATSDFTPGQWATDTQYF.

This clonotype was recorded a few times. The genes are TRBV7-2 and TRBJ2-7; the match to TRBD2 covers 7 bases. The CDR3 length is 14 residues. Unmatched junction bases numbered 8, after V lost 5 bases and J lost 4 bases. Germline V lookup: CDR1 SGHTA, CDR2 FQGNSA. In DNA form, the CDR3 reads TGTGCCAGCAGCCCCAGCGGGGCACTTTACGAGCAGTACTTC. Protein product: CASSPSGALYEQYF.

This clonotype occurred a few times. The J gene is TRBJ1-1, the V gene TRBV7-9, with no clear D. The CDR3 runs 16 residues. The germline V gene has CDR1 SEHNR and CDR2 FQNEAQ (reference sequence). The germline V and J ends were trimmed by 5 bases and 5 bases, with 21 bases remaining between them. The CDR3 sequence: CASSRQSGRRRTEAFF. The CDR3 nucleotides are TGTGCCAGCAGCCGGCAAAGTGGACGGAGAAGGACTGAAGCTTTCTTT.

This clonotype was seen more than once but under ten times. V usage is TRBV6-5 and J usage is TRBJ2-1; no reliable D call. Trimming removed 7 bases at V and 6 bases at J, with 7 bases between. This CDR3 is 11 amino acids long. Germline V gives CDR1 MNHEY, CDR2 SVGAGI. The CDR3 loop is CASTQANEQFF. As DNA, the CDR3 is TGTGCCAGCACCCAGGCCAATGAGCAGTTCTTC.

A few counts support this clonotype. V and J are TRBV19 and TRBJ2-1; D perhaps matches TRBD2 (5 bases). Germline CDR1 LNHDA, CDR2 SQIVND (reference sequence). The CDR3 length is 13 residues. Trimming pared 6 bases from V and 2 bases from J, leaving 8 bases between. The CDR3 region is CASSGLTYNEQFF. The CDR3 DNA follows: TGTGCCAGTAGCGGACTCACCTACAATGAGCAGTTCTTC. The whole variable domain, remainder taken from reference TRBV19 and TRBJ2-1, is DGGITQSPKYLFRKEGQNVTLSCEQNLNHDAMYWYRQDPGQGLRLIYYSQIVNDFQKGDIAEGYSVSREKKESFPLTVTSAQKNPTAFYLCASSGLTYNEQFFGPGTRLTVL.

This clonotype was seen a few times. The genes are TRBV12-3 or TRBV12-4 and TRBJ2-3, with D possibly being TRBD1 or TRBD2 (5 bases each). V gave up 4 bases and J gave up 9 bases, with 14 bases separating them. The CDR3 covers 13 residues. The CDR3 DNA is TGTGCCAGCAGTTACGGGACCGCTCAAACGCAGTATTTT. This sequence encodes CASSYGTAQTQYF.

In this sample, this clonotype turned up many times. The rearrangement uses TRBV12-3 or TRBV12-4 and TRBJ2-1; the D gene is possibly TRBD1 (5 bases). The length of the CDR3 is 14 residues. V was pared by 1 base and J by 4 bases, with 8 bases between. CDR3 residues: CASSLGRAYNEQFF. CDR3 nucleotide sequence: TGTGCCAGCAGTTTAGGCAGGGCATACAATGAGCAGTTCTTC.

This clonotype was observed at least ten times. The chain is built from TRBV12-3 or TRBV12-4 and TRBJ1-1; D is ambiguous. The ends were cut back, 4 bases at V and 1 base at J, with 7 bases in the middle. The CDR3 covers 13 residues. CDR3 residues: CASSSDTNTEAFF. The CDR3 DNA reads as TGTGCCAGCAGTTCTGACACGAACACTGAAGCTTTCTTT.

The chain has TRBV5-1 and TRBJ1-6; D not certain. Trimming removed 0 bases from V and 8 bases from J, with 6 bases in between. CDR1 is SGHRS and CDR2 is YFSETQ in the germline V gene. The CDR3 contains 13 residues. CDR3 sequence: CASSLVSDSPLHF. For the CDR3, the DNA is TGCGCCAGCAGCTTGGTCTCCGATTCACCCCTCCACTTT. The variable domain in full, completed from reference TRBV5-1 and TRBJ1-6, reads KAGVTQTPRYLIKTRGQQVTLSCSPISGHRSVSWYQQTPGQGLQFLFEYFSETQRNKGNFPGRFSGRQFSNSRSEMNVSTLELGDSALYLCASSLVSDSPLHFGNGTRLTVT.

This clonotype has a handful of counts. V and J are TRBV7-9 and TRBJ2-7; TRBD1 aligns across 8 bases. Trimming removed 5 bases from V and 4 bases from J; junction bases left unmatched: 7. The CDR3 runs to 14 residues. Germline CDR1 reads SEHNR; CDR2 reads FQNEAQ (reference sequence). CDR3 in DNA: TGTGCCAGCAGCACCGGGACAGGACAATACGAGCAGTACTTC. This translates into CASSTGTGQYEQYF.